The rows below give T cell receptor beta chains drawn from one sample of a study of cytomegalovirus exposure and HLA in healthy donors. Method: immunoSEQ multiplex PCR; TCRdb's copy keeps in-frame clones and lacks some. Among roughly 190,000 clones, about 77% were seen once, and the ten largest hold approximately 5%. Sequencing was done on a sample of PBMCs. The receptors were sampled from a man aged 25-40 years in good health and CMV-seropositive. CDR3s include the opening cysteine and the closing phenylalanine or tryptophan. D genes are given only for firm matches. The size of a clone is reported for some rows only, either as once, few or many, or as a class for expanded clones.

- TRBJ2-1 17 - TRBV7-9 TGTGCCAGCAGACCGCCCCCGGGGAAGCGTGTATATAATGAGCAGTTCTTC CASRPPPGKRVYNEQFF
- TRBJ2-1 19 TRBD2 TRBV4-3 TGCGCCAGCAGCCAAGATCCAAGGCGGGAGGGCCCCAGGTACAATGAGCAGTTCTTC CASSQDPRREGPRYNEQFF
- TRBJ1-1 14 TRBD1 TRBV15 TGTGCCACCAGCCCTCGACAGGGCGGCACTGAAGCTTTCTTT CATSPRQGGTEAFF
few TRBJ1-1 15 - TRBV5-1 TGCGCCAGCAGCTTACAGTCGGGGGGCCTATATGAAGCTTTCTTT CASSLQSGGLYEAFF
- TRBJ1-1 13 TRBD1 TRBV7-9 TGTGCCAGCAGCTTAGGGACCCAGGGGGTGGCTTTCTTT CASSLGTQGVAFF
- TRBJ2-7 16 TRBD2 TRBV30 TGTGCCTGGAGTGCCCTAGGGACTACGGCGTATAACGAGCAGTACTTC CAWSALGTTAYNEQYF
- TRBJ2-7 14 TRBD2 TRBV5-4 TGTGCCAGCAGCGCCGGACTAGCGCCCTACGAGCAGTACTTC CASSAGLAPYEQYF
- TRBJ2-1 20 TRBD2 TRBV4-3 TGCGCCAGCAGCCAAGATGACCCTAGCGGGGGGGCCGCTCCTACGAATGAGCAGTTCTTC CASSQDDPSGGAAPTNEQFF
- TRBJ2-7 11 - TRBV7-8 TGTGCCAGCTCCCCCGCCTACGAGCAGTACTTC CASSPAYEQYF
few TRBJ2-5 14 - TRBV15 TGTGCCACCAGCAGAGAGGGGGGTTTGGAGACCCAGTACTTC CATSREGGLETQYF
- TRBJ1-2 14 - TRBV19 TGTGCCAGTAGTATGGGGGGGACGCTGTTTGGCTACACCTTC CASSMGGTLFGYTF
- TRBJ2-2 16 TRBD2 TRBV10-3 TGTGCCATCAGTGAAAGCGGGACGATGGACACCGGGGAGCTGTTTTTT CAISESGTMDTGELFF
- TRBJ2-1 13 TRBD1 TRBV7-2 TGTGCCAGCAGCACGGACAGGTGGGATGAGCAGTTCTTC CASSTDRWDEQFF
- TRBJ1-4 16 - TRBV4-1 TGCGCCAGCAGCCAAGATGGGGCAGGGTATAATGAAAAACTGTTTTTT CASSQDGAGYNEKLFF
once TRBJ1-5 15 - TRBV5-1 TGCGCCAGCAGCTTAAGAGGGGGAGAAAATCAGCCCCAGCATTTT CASSLRGGENQPQHF
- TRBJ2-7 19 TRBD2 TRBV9 TGTGCCAGCAGCGTAGGGCTAGCGGGAGTGGACTTGCCCTCCTACGAGCAGTACTTC CASSVGLAGVDLPSYEQYF
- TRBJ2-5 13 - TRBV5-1 TGCGCCAGCAGCTTGGACACCCAAGAGACCCAGTACTTC CASSLDTQETQYF
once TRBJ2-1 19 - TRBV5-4 TGTGCCAGCAGCTTCCTCGGGAGCCACGAAGTCCCCTCCTACAATGAGCAGTTCTTC CASSFLGSHEVPSYNEQFF
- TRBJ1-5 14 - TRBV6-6 TGTGCCAGCAGTTACTCTCGAGGCGATCAGCCCCAGCATTTT CASSYSRGDQPQHF
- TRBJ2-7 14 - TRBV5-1 TGCGCCAGCCGGTCCCCTGGGCACTCCTACGAGCAGTACTTC CASRSPGHSYEQYF
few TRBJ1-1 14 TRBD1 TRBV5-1 TGCGCCAGCAGCTTGGTTGGACAGGGGACTGAAGCTTTCTTT CASSLVGQGTEAFF
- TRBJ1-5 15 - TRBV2 TGTGCCAGCAGTGAAGGGCGGGGCCACAATCAGCCCCAGCATTTT CASSEGRGHNQPQHF
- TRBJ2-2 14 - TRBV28 TGTGCCAGCAGGTCTGGACAGAACACCGGGGAGCTGTTTTTT CASRSGQNTGELFF
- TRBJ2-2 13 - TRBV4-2 TGTGCCAGCAGCCTCCCGCAGGACGGGGAGCTGTTTTTT CASSLPQDGELFF
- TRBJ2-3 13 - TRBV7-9 TGTGCCAGCAGCCCCGAGAGCACAGATACGCAGTATTTT CASSPESTDTQYF
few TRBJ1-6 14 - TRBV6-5 TGTGCCAGCAGGGGGGGGAGGGGGTATGCACCCCTCCACTTT CASRGGRGYAPLHF
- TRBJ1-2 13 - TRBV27 TGTGCCACCAAAGGCCAGGGGCATTACGGCTACACCTTC CATKGQGHYGYTF
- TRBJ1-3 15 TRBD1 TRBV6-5 TGTGCCAGCAGTACGGGACAGGGAACCGGAAACACCATATATTTT CASSTGQGTGNTIYF
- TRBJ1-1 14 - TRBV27 TGTGCCAGCAGTTTACTACCGGTGAACACTGAAGCTTTCTTT CASSLLPVNTEAFF
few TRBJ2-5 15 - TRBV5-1 TGCGCCAGCAGCTTAGGAGTAGCTGCCCAAGAGACCCAGTACTTC CASSLGVAAQETQYF
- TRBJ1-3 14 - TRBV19 TGTGCCAGTAGTAAAGGGGAAGGCGGAAACACCATATATTTT CASSKGEGGNTIYF
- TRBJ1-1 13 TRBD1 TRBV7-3 TGTGCCAGCAGCACAGGGACAGGGCGTGAAGCTTTCTTT CASSTGTGREAFF
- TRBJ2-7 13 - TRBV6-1 TGTGCCAGCAGCCCCGGGATCTCCTACGAGCAGTACTTC CASSPGISYEQYF
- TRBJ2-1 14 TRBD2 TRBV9 TGTGCCAGCAGCGGGCTAGCGGGCTACAATGAGCAGTTCTTC CASSGLAGYNEQFF
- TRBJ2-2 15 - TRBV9 TGTGCCAGCAGCGTTGGCTGGAGCGCCCCCGGGGAGCTGTTTTTT CASSVGWSAPGELFF
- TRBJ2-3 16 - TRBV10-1 TGCGCCAGCAGTGAGTTGAAAACAGAACCCACAGATACGCAGTATTTT CASSELKTEPTDTQYF
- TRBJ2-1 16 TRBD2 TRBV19 TGTGCCAGTACAAACCTCGGGACTAGCGGGAGTAATGAGCAGTTCTTC CASTNLGTSGSNEQFF
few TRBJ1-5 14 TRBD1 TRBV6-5 TGTGCCAGGGTAATCGACAGGGAGGCTCAGCCCCAGCATTTT CARVIDREAQPQHF
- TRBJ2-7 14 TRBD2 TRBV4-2 TGTGCCAGCAGCCAGCAGCGGGGAACCAACGAGCAGTACTTC CASSQQRGTNEQYF
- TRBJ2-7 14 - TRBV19 TGTGCCAGTAGCGGTGCGACGCCCCCGGGGGAGCAGTACTTC CASSGATPPGEQYF
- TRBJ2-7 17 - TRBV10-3 TGTGCCATCAGTGGACAGGGGGCTAGCGGGGGAAGTTACGAGCAGTACTTC CAISGQGASGGSYEQYF
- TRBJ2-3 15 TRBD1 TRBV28 TGTGCCAGCAACCCGGGACAGGGGCGAAAAGATACGCAGTATTTT CASNPGQGRKDTQYF
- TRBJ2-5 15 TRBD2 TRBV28 TGTGCCAGCAGTTTAAGTGGGAGGGCCAGTGAGACCCAGTACTTC CASSLSGRASETQYF
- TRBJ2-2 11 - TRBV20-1 TGCAGTGCTACTAACACCGGGGAGCTGTTTTTT CSATNTGELFF
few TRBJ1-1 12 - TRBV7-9 TGTGCCAGCAGCCTTTCGAACACTGAAGCTTTCTTT CASSLSNTEAFF
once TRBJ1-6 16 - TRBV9 TGTGCCAGCAGCGTAGGTGGGGACTACTATAATTCACCCCTCCACTTT CASSVGGDYYNSPLHF
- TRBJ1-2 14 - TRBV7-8 TGTGCCAGCAGCTTAAGCGGCTTCGGGAATGGCTACACCTTC CASSLSGFGNGYTF